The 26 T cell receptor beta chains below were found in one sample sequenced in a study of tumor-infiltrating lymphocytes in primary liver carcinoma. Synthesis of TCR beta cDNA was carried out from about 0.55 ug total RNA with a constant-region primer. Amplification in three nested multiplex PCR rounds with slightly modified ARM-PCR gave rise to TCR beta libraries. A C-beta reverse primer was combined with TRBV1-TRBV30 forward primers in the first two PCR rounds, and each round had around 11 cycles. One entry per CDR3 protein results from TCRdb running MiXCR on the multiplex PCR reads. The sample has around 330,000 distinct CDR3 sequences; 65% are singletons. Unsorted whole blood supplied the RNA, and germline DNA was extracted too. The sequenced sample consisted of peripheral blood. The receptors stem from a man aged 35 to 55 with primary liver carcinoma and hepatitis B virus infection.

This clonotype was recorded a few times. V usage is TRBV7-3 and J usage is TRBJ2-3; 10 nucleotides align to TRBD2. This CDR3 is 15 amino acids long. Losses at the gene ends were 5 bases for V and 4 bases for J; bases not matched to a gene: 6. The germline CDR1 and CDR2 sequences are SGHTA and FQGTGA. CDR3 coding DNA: TGTGCCAGCAGCCCTAGCGGGAGTAGGTCAGATACGCAGTATTTT. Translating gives CASSPSGSRSDTQYF. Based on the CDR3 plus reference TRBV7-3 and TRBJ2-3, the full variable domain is GAGVSQTPSNKVTEKGKYVELRCDPISGHTALYWYRQSLGQGPEFLIYFQGTGAADDSGLPNDRFFAVRPEGSVSTLKIQRTERGDSAVYLCASSPSGSRSDTQYFGPGTRLTVL.

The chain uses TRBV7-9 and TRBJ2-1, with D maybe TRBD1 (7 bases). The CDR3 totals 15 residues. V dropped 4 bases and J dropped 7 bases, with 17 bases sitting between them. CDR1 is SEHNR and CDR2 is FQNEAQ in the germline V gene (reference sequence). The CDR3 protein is CASSSRGRGENEQFF. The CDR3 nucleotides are TGTGCCAGCAGCTCCCGGGGCAGGGGGGAAAATGAGCAGTTCTTC.

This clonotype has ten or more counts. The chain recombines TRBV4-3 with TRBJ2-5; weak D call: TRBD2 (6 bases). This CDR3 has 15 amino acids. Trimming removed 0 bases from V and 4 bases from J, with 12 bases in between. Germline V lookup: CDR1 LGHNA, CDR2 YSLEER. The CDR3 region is CASSQEGKAGETQYF. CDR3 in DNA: TGCGCCAGCAGCCAAGAAGGAAAAGCGGGAGAGACCCAGTACTTC.

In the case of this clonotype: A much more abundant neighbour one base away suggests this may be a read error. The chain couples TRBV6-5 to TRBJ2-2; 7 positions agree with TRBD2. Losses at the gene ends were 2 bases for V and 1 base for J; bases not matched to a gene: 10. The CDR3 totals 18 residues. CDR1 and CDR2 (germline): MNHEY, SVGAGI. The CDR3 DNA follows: TGTGCCAGCAGTTACCCGAGCGGGTCGGGAGGGAACACCGGGGAGCTGTTTTTT. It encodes CASSYPSGSGGNTGELFF.

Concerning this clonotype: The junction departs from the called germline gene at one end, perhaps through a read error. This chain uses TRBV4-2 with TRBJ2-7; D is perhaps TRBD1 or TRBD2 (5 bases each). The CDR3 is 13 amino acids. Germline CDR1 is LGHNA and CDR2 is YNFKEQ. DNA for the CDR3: TGTGCCAGCAGGCAAGATCGGGGCTCCGTGCAGTACTTC. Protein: CASRQDRGSVQYF.

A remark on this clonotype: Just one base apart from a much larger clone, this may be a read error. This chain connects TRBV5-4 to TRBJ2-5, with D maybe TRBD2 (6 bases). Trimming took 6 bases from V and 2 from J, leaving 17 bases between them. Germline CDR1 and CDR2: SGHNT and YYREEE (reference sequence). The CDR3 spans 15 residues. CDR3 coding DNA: TGTGCCAGCATCGGGGTGCGGAGGGGTCAAGAGACCCAGTACTTC. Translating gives CASIGVRRGQETQYF.

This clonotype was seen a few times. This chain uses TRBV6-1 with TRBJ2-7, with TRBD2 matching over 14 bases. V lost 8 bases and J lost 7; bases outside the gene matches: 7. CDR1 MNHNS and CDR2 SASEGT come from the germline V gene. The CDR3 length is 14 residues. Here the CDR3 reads CASGGLAGVGEQYF. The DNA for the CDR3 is TGTGCCAGCGGGGGACTAGCGGGAGTTGGTGAGCAGTACTTC.

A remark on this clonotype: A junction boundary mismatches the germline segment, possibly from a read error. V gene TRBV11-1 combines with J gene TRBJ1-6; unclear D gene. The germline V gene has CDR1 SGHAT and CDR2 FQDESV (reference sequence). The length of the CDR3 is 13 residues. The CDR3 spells CASSQTLVSPLHF. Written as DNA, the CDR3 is TGTGCCAGTAGCCAGACACTGGTTTCACCCCTCCACTTC.

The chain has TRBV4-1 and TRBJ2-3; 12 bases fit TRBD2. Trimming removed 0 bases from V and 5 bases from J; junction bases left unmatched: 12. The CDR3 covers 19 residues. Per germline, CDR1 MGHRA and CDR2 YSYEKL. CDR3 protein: CASSQDGGGTSGRGDTQYF. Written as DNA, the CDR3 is TGCGCCAGCAGCCAAGATGGGGGAGGGACTAGCGGGCGCGGAGATACGCAGTATTTT.

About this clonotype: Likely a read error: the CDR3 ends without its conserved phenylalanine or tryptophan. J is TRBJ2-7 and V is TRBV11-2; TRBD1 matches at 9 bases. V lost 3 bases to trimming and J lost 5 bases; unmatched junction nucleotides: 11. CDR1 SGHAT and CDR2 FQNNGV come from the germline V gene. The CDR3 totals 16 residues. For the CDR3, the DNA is TGTGCCAGCAGCTTCATACAGGGGGCCATACATAACGAGCAGTACCTC. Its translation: CASSFIQGAIHNEQYL.

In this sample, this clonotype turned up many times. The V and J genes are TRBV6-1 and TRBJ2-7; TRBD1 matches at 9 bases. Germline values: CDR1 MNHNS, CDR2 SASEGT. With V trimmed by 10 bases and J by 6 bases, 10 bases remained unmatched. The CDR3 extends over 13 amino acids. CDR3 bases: TGTGCCATCCTGACAGGGGGACTGTCCGAGCAGTACTTC. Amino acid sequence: CAILTGGLSEQYF.

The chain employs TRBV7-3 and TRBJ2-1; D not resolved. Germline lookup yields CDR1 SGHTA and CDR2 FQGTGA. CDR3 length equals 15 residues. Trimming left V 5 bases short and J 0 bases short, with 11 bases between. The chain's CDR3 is CASSPSFSSYNEQFF. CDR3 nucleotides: TGTGCCAGCAGCCCGAGTTTTAGCTCCTACAATGAGCAGTTCTTC.

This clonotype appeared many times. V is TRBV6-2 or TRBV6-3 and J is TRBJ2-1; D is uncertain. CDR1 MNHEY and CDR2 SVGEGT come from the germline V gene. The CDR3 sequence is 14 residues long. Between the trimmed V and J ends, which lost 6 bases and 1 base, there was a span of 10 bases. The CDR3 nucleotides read TGTGCCAGCAGCCGCTTGGGGTCCTACAATGAGCAGTTCTTC. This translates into CASSRLGSYNEQFF.

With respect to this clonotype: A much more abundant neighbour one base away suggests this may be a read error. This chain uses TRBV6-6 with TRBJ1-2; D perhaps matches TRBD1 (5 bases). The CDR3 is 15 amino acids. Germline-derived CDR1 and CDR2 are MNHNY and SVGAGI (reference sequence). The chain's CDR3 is CASSGDGTGGYGYNF. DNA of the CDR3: TGTGCCAGCAGTGGGGACGGGACCGGCGGCTATGGCTACAACTTC.

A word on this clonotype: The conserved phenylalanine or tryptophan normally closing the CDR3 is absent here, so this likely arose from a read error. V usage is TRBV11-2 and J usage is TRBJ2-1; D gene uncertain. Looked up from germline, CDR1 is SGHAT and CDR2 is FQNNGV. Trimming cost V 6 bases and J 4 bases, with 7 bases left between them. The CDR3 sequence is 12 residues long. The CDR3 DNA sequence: TGTGCCAGCAGTCCAACTTACAATGAGCAGTTCTCC. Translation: CASSPTYNEQFS.

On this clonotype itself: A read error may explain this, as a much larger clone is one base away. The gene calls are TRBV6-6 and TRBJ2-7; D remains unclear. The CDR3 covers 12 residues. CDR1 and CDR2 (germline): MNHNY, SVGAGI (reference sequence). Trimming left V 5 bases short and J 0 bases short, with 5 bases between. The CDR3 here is CASSMTSYEQYF. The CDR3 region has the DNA TGTGCCAGCAGTATGACCTCCTACGAGCAGTACTTC.

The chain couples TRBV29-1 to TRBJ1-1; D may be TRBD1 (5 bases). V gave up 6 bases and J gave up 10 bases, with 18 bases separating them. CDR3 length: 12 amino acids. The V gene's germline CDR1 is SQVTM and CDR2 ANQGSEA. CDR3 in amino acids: CSVPQGRAGAFF. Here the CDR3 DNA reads TGCAGCGTCCCTCAGGGCAGGGCTGGAGCTTTCTTT.

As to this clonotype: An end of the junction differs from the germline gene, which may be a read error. The CDR3 reads CASSFPSGTNYGCTF. In DNA form, the CDR3 reads TGTGCCAGCTCATTCCCCTCCGGGACAAACTATGGCTGCACCTTC. The chain joins TRBV5-4 to TRBJ1-2; D is perhaps TRBD1 (6 bases). The CDR3 is 15 residues long. Germline lookup yields CDR1 SGHNT and CDR2 YYREEE (reference sequence).

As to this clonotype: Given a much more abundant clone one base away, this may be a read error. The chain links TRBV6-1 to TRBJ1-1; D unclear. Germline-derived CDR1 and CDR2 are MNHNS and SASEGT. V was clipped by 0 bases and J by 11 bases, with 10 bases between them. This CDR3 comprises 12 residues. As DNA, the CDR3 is TGTGCCAGCAGTGAAGCTAACATTACGGCTTTCTTT. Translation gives CASSEANITAFF.

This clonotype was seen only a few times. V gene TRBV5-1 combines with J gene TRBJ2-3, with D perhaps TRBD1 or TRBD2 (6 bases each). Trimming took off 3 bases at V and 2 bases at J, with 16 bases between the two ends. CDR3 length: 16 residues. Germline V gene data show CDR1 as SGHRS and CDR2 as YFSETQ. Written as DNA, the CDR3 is TGCGCCAGCAGCTGGTCGGGGGCAGGGATCACAGATACGCAGTATTTT. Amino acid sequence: CASSWSGAGITDTQYF.

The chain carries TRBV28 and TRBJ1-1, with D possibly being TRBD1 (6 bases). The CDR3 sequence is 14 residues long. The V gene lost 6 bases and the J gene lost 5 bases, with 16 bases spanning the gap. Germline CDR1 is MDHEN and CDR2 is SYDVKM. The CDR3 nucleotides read TGTGCCAGCAGGCGACAGGTCGGGGGGACTGAAGCTTTCTTT. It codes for CASRRQVGGTEAFF.

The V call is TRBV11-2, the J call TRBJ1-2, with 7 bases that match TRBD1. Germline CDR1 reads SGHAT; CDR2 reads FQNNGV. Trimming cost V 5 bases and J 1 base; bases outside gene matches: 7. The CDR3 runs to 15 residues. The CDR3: CASSLGTVYNYGYTF. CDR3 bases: TGTGCCAGCAGCCTAGGGACAGTTTATAACTATGGCTACACCTTC. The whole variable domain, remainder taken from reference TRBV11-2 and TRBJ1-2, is EAGVAQSPRYKIIEKRQSVAFWCNPISGHATLYWYQQILGQGPKLLIQFQNNGVVDDSQLPKDRFSAERLKGVDSTLKIQPAKLEDSAVYLCASSLGTVYNYGYTFGSGTRLTVV.

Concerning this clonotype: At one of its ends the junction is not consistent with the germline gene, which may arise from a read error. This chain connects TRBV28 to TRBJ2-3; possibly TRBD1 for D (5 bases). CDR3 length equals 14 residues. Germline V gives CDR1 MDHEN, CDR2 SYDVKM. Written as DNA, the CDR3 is TGTGCCAGCCAACTCATCCAGGGTACAGGTACGCAGTATTTT. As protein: CASQLIQGTGTQYF. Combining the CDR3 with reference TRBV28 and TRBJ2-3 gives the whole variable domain DVKVTQSSRYLVKRTGEKVFLECVQDMDHENMFWYRQDPGLGLRLIYFSYDVKMKEKGDIPEGYSVSREKKERFSLILESASTNQTSMYLCASQLIQGTGTQYFGPGTRLTVL.

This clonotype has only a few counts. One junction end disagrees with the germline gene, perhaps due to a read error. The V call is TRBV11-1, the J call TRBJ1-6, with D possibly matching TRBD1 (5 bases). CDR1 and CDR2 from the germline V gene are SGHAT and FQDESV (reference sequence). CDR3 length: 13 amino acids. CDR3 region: CTSGRTLVSSLHF. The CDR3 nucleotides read TGTACCAGCGGCCGGACACTGGTTTCATCCCTCCACTTT.

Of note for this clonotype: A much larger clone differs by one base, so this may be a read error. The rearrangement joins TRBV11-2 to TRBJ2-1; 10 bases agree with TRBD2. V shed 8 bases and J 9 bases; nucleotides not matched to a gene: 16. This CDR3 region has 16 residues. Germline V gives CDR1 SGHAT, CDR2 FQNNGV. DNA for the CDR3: TGTGCCAGCGGCGACGGGGGGCTAGCGGGAGTAACTGAGCAGTTCTTC. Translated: CASGDGGLAGVTEQFF. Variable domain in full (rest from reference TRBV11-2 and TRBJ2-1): EAGVAQSPRYKIIEKRQSVAFWCNPISGHATLYWYQQILGQGPKLLIQFQNNGVVDDSQLPKDRFSAERLKGVDSTLKIQPAKLEDSAVYLCASGDGGLAGVTEQFFGPGTRLTVL.

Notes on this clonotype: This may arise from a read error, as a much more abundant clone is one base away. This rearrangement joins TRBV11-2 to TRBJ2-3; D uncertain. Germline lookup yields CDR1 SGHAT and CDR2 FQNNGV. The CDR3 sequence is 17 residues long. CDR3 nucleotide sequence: TGCGCCAGCAGCCAAGAATTTAGGACCTGGAGCACAGATACGCAGTATTTT. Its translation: CASSQEFRTWSTDTQYF.